This paragraph covers one T cell receptor beta chain sequence. The data were taken from a study of blood T cell repertoires in COVID-19. Trimming left V 5 bases short and J 2 bases short, with 8 bases between. Per germline, CDR1 KGHDR and CDR2 SFDVKD. This CDR3 region has 13 residues. How the authors handled the data: By means of reference gene primer amplification, nucleated cell counts were estimated. Assay: immunoSEQ multiplex PCR; the TCRdb copy retains only in-frame clones and omits some. D and trimming come from the DNA, and the V and J calls and clone size come from that table. The table records about 150,000 clones, approximately 86% of them present only once.

This chain uses TRBV24-1 with TRBJ2-5; D is ambiguous. The sequenced sample was peripheral blood. The sequence derives from a man between 65 and 80 years old with acute or convalescent COVID-19. The DNA for the CDR3 is TGTGCCACCAGTGTCCCCGGGCAAGAGACCCAGTACTTC. Protein: CATSVPGQETQYF.